This T cell receptor beta chain was sequenced during a study of T cells after yellow fever vaccination. TCRdb fed the 5' RACE reads into MiXCR, producing one record per CDR3 protein. The data hold over 300,000 distinct CDR3 sequences, with over 3.5% observed a single time. Germline CDR1 is SEHNR and CDR2 is FQNEAQ (reference sequence). The CDR3 consists of 16 residues. V trimming: 6 bases; J trimming: 8 bases; junction bases outside the gene matches: 13. This clonotype was recorded many times. The J gene is TRBJ2-1, the V gene TRBV7-9, with 10 bases identical to TRBD1. The input for sequencing was PBMCs, taken 5 days after the yellow fever booster vaccination. This TCR derives from a man in his late teens or twenties who received the YFV17D yellow fever vaccine. CDR3 loop: CASRTMTGGLGYEQFF. The CDR3 DNA sequence: TGTGCCAGCAGGACAATGACAGGGGGCCTCGGATATGAGCAGTTCTTC.